The clone carrying this TCR beta chain was counted ten times or more. Its antigen remains unknown. Germline assignment: CDR1 SGHAT and CDR2 FQNNGV. V lost 0 bases and J lost 7, with 9 bases in between. The CDR3 sequence is 14 residues long. This sample was included in a study of T cells in Graves' hyperthyroidism and ophthalmopathy. Study-wide results and limits: The majority of expanded thyroid clonotypes above 0.001 also appeared in blood. Model predictions of ophthalmopathy came a median roughly 6.7 months before onset.

Used for diagnoses were clinical symptoms, serum thyroxine and TRAb, thyroid ultrasound and orbital computed tomography. The PBMCs studied were ones that came from roughly 9.1 ml fresh peripheral blood. Amplified TCR beta CDR3 regions derived from RNA transcripts. First-round RT-PCR with HTBI primers amplified the TCR CDR3 region. TCRdb independently ran MiXCR on the multiplex PCR reads; one entry per CDR3 protein. Among about 290,000 distinct CDR3 sequences listed, about an eighth were seen once. This receptor was taken from a woman aged 25 to 45 with Graves' hyperthyroidism that later progressed to Graves' ophthalmopathy. Sequenced material: blood. V is TRBV11-2 and J is TRBJ2-2; no clear D. For the CDR3, the DNA is TGTGCCAGCAGCTTAGAAGGCGTAGTCGGGGAGCTGTTTTTT. As protein: CASSLEGVVGELFF.